This T cell receptor (beta chain) was captured in a study of cytomegalovirus exposure and HLA in healthy donors. Study-wide results and caveats: Later examination showed HLA-associated TCR beta chains had greater clonal expansion than equally common others. TCR beta sequences reportedly predicted most subjects' HLA-A and HLA-B alleles accurately. The listing of 150 to 200 TCR beta chains classed them as cytomegalovirus-associated. Sequencing had likely introduced a cluster of highly shared sequence variants as an artifact.

Comment on this clone: The target antigen is unknown.

From germline, CDR1 is SGHNT and CDR2 YYREEE (reference sequence). V was clipped by 4 bases and J by 3 bases, with 10 bases between them. This CDR3 has 13 residues. It was with 60 Vbeta and 13 Jbeta primers that the PCR ran. Sequenced by immunoSEQ multiplex PCR; TCRdb stores in-frame clones only, minus some. The data contain 110,000 to 150,000 clones, roughly 75% of them singletons. This sequence was found in a man in his forties in good health and CMV-seropositive. The source material was PBMCs. The chain employs TRBV5-4 and TRBJ1-1, with a possible D match to TRBD1 (6 bases). The CDR3 reads CASSPQGHTEAFF. CDR3 in DNA: TGTGCCAGCAGCCCCCAGGGGCACACTGAAGCTTTCTTT.